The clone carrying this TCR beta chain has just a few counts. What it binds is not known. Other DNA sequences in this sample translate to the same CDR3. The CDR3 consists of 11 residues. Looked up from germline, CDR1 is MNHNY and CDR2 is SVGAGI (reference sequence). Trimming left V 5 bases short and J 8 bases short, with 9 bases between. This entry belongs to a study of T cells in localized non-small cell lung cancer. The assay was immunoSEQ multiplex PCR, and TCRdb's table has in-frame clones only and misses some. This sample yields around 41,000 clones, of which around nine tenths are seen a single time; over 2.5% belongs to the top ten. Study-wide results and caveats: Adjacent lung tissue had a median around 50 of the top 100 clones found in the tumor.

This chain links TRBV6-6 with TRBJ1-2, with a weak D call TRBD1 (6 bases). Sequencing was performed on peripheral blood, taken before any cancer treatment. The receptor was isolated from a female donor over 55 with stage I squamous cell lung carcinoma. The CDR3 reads CASSTTGGYTF. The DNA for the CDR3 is TGTGCCAGCAGTACGACAGGCGGCTACACCTTC.